This section outlines one TCR beta chain sequence together with its context. Its matching antigen is unknown. The sample comes from a study of vaccination effects on CD4 cells after COVID-19. This CDR3 region has 12 residues. CDR1 and CDR2 (germline): SEHNR, FQNEAQ (reference sequence). V shed 5 bases and J shed 7 bases, with 11 bases lying between them. Method: immunoSEQ multiplex PCR; TCRdb's copy keeps in-frame clones and lacks some. In the table there are roughly 29,000 clones, 65% of which are singletons. Researchers isolated CD4+ T cells once around 11 days of culture had elapsed. Material: CD4+ T cells from PBMCs cultured without peptide, obtained before COVID-19 vaccination. The receptor was isolated from a human donor who received a COVID-19 vaccine. The chain couples TRBV7-9 to TRBJ1-2; D not certain. The CDR3 nucleotides read TGTGCCAGCAGCCCCCAAGATCGTGGCTACACCTTC. Its translation: CASSPQDRGYTF.